Following are 18 T cell receptor beta chains from one sample sequenced in a study of blood T cell repertoires in COVID-19. Clones were sequenced by immunoSEQ multiplex PCR, and TCRdb holds only the in-frame ones, with some missing. Of 300,000 to 350,000 clones detected, 70% to 90% appear once; the ten largest clones hold less than 2.5%. The sequenced sample consisted of PBMCs or T cells enriched from blood (not recorded which). The source is a man aged 25-40 years who had recovered from COVID-19.

This chain links TRBV6-5 with TRBJ2-3; tentative D call: TRBD2 (6 bases). The CDR3 runs 16 residues. V was pared by 4 bases and J by 2 bases, with 16 bases between. In germline, CDR1 is MNHEY, CDR2 SVGAGI. The CDR3 region is CASSFARGANTDTQYF. CDR3 nucleotides: TGTGCCAGCAGTTTCGCGCGCGGGGCCAACACAGATACGCAGTATTTT.

The chain recombines TRBV5-1 with TRBJ1-6, with 8 bases fitting TRBD1. Germline trimming cut 2 bases from V and 0 bases from J; bases unmatched to any gene: 7. The CDR3 covers 18 residues. Germline CDR1 SGHRS, CDR2 YFSETQ. This CDR3 reads CASSFMQGASSYNSPLHF. For the CDR3, the DNA is TGCGCCAGCAGCTTTATGCAGGGGGCAAGCTCCTATAATTCACCCCTCCACTTT.

The V call is TRBV19, the J call TRBJ1-5; D ambiguous. Trimming pared 2 bases from V and 6 bases from J, leaving 11 bases between. CDR1 and CDR2 from the germline V gene are LNHDA and SQIVND (reference sequence). This CDR3 is 14 amino acids long. In nucleotides, the CDR3 is TGTGCCAGTAGTATAAGCCACCTAGGTCAGCCCCAGCATTTT. This codes for CASSISHLGQPQHF.

The chain has TRBV5-5 and TRBJ2-7, with D perhaps TRBD1 (5 bases). CDR1 SGHKS and CDR2 YYEKEE come from the germline V gene (reference sequence). This CDR3 comprises 15 residues. V was pared by 3 bases and J by 7 bases, with 20 bases between. The CDR3 DNA sequence: TGTGCCAGCAGCTCCATAGAGACAGTTTTAAGGGAGCAGTACTTC. Amino acids: CASSSIETVLREQYF.

This chain joins TRBV29-1 and TRBJ2-7; possible D gene TRBD1, 6 bases. Between the trimmed V and J ends, which lost 6 bases and 5 bases, there was a span of 11 bases. Germline CDR1 SQVTM, CDR2 ANQGSEA. The CDR3 totals 11 residues. CDR3 amino acids: CSVATGDEQYF. The CDR3 coding sequence is TGCAGCGTGGCGACAGGCGACGAGCAGTACTTC.

The DNA for the CDR3 is TGTGCCAGCAGTCGGGACGGGAGGTCCACTGGAAACACCATATATTTT. Protein sequence: CASSRDGRSTGNTIYF. The V and J genes are TRBV25-1 and TRBJ1-3; tentatively, D is TRBD1 (5 bases). Looked up from germline, CDR1 is MGHDK and CDR2 is SYGVNS. V lost 5 bases to trimming and J lost 2 bases, with 16 bases between them. This CDR3 comprises 16 residues.

The chain has TRBV5-1 and TRBJ2-2; a possible D gene is TRBD1 (5 bases). Germline-derived CDR1 and CDR2 are SGHRS and YFSETQ. Trimming pared 2 bases from V and 4 bases from J, leaving 9 bases between. CDR3 length: 14 amino acids. This chain's CDR3 is CASSFAGITGELFF. The CDR3 DNA is TGCGCCAGCAGCTTCGCAGGGATCACCGGGGAGCTGTTTTTT. Looking up the rest from reference TRBV5-1 and TRBJ2-2 gives the full variable domain: KAGVTQTPRYLIKTRGQQVTLSCSPISGHRSVSWYQQTPGQGLQFLFEYFSETQRNKGNFPGRFSGRQFSNSRSEMNVSTLELGDSALYLCASSFAGITGELFFGEGSRLTVL.

The V call is TRBV7-6, the J call TRBJ1-6; 12 bases map to TRBD1. Germline V gene lookup returns CDR1 SGHVS and CDR2 FNYEAQ. V trimming: 5 bases; J trimming: 10 bases; junction bases outside the gene matches: 9. The CDR3 is made up of 16 amino acids. CDR3 sequence (DNA): TGTGCCAGCAGCCAGGGGACAGGGGGCGCGTTCTCACCCCTCCACTTT. The encoded protein is CASSQGTGGAFSPLHF.

V and J are TRBV10-1 and TRBJ1-5; TRBD1 might be the D (5 bases). The V end was cut by 6 bases, the J end by 4 bases, with 10 bases between. Germline lookup yields CDR1 WNHNN and CDR2 SYGVQD (reference sequence). The CDR3 length is 13 residues. CDR3 nucleotides: TGCGCCAGCAGCATAGGGGCAAATCAGCCCCAGCATTTT. The encoded protein is CASSIGANQPQHF.

This clone was seen a few times. This chain joins TRBV9 and TRBJ2-3; 9 positions agree with TRBD1. The CDR3 runs 15 residues. Trimming cost V 3 bases and J 6 bases; bases outside gene matches: 8. Germline CDR1 reads SGDLS; CDR2 reads YYNGEE. The CDR3 here is CASSESTGGRDTQYF. CDR3 in DNA: TGTGCCAGCAGCGAATCGACAGGGGGACGTGATACGCAGTATTTT.

This chain joins TRBV5-6 and TRBJ1-1; 9 bases match TRBD1. After removal of 0 bases from V and 6 bases from J, the junction contained 9 bases not matched to a gene. Germline assignment: CDR1 SGHDT and CDR2 YYEEEE. The CDR3 extends over 16 amino acids. CDR3: CASSLASRTGDPEAFF. For the CDR3, the DNA is TGTGCCAGCAGCTTGGCGTCTCGGACAGGGGACCCTGAAGCTTTCTTT. Filled out from reference TRBV5-6 and TRBJ1-1, the complete variable domain reads DAGVTQSPTHLIKTRGQQVTLRCSPKSGHDTVSWYQQALGQGPQFIFQYYEEEERQRGNFPDRFSGHQFPNYSSELNVNALLLGDSALYLCASSLASRTGDPEAFFGQGTRLTVV.

V usage is TRBV30 and J usage is TRBJ1-4; D might be TRBD1 (6 bases). This CDR3 comprises 13 residues. Germline V gives CDR1 GTSNPN, CDR2 SVGIG (reference sequence). Trimming cost V 5 bases and J 7 bases, with 14 bases left between them. The CDR3 region is CAWAPRGAEKLFF. CDR3 sequence (DNA): TGTGCCTGGGCCCCTCGGGGGGCTGAAAAACTGTTTTTT.

The chain links TRBV11-2 to TRBJ1-2, with 9 bases matching TRBD1. In germline, CDR1 is SGHAT, CDR2 FQNNGV. Trimming removed 1 base from V and 4 bases from J; junction bases left unmatched: 7. The CDR3 loop spans 16 amino acids. The CDR3 loop reads CASSLGPGQGGYGYTF. CDR3 DNA sequence: TGTGCCAGCAGCTTAGGACCGGGACAGGGCGGCTATGGCTACACCTTC.

The J gene is TRBJ1-2, the V gene TRBV7-2; 9 positions agree with TRBD1. With 2 bases clipped from V and 1 base from J, the junction kept 11 bases outside the gene matches. Per germline, CDR1 SGHTA and CDR2 FQGNSA. The CDR3 loop spans 18 amino acids. The CDR3 nucleotides are TGTGCCAGCAGCTTAATGGGGACAGGGCCTTTGAGTAACTATGGCTACACCTTC. Its protein product is CASSLMGTGPLSNYGYTF.

With regard to this clone: The sample carries other DNA sequences with the same CDR3. The V gene is TRBV20-1, the J gene TRBJ1-1; D possibly corresponds to TRBD1 (6 bases). The length of the CDR3 is 11 residues. CDR1 DFQATT and CDR2 SNEGSKA come from the germline V gene (reference sequence). V lost 6 bases, J lost 2 bases, and 7 bases lay in between. The CDR3, as DNA: TGCAGTGCACAGGGAAACACTGAAGCTTTCTTT. Translating it yields CSAQGNTEAFF.

The chain is built from TRBV30 and TRBJ1-2; possible D gene TRBD1, 5 bases. Trimming took 4 bases from V and 7 from J, leaving 19 bases between them. In germline, CDR1 is GTSNPN, CDR2 SVGIG (reference sequence). The CDR3 sequence is 14 residues long. CDR3 in DNA: TGTGCCTGGAATTGGGCGGGGCGCGGGGGTGGCTACACCTTC. Protein sequence: CAWNWAGRGGGYTF.

This chain links TRBV5-1 with TRBJ1-5; weak D call: TRBD1 (6 bases). CDR1 and CDR2 (germline): SGHRS, YFSETQ. The CDR3 is made up of 14 amino acids. The V gene lost 0 bases and the J gene lost 5 bases, with 9 bases spanning the gap. CDR3 nucleotides: TGCGCCAGCAGCTTGGATTCAGGGGATCAGCCCCAGCATTTT. Translation: CASSLDSGDQPQHF.

This clone was found a few times. This chain connects TRBV10-3 to TRBJ1-2; 10 bases align to TRBD1. CDR1 is ENHRY, CDR2 SYGVKD, per germline. Trimming at V came to 6 bases and at J to 4 bases, leaving 5 bases not matched to a gene. The length of the CDR3 is 14 residues. The CDR3 loop reads CAIRGDRGGYGYTF. The CDR3 DNA follows: TGTGCCATCAGAGGGGACAGGGGTGGCTATGGCTACACCTTC.